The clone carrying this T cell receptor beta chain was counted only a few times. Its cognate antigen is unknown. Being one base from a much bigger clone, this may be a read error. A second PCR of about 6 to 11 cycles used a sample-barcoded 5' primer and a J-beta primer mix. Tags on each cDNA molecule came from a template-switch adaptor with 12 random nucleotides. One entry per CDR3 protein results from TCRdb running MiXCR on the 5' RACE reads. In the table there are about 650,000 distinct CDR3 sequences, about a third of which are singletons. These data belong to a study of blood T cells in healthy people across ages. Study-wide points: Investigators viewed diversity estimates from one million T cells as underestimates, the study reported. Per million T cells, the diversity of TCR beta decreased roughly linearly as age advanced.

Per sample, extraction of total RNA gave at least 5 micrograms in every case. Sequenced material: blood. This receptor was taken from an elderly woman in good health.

In DNA form, the CDR3 reads TGCAGCGTCCGGGGACAGGTGGGCCAGCCCCAGCATTTT. It yields the protein CSVRGQVGQPQHF. V gene TRBV29-1 combines with J gene TRBJ1-5; TRBD1 aligns across 8 bases. Trimming cost V 6 bases and J 7 bases; bases outside gene matches: 8. The CDR3 sequence is 13 residues long. Germline CDR1 reads SQVTM; CDR2 reads ANQGSEA.